Listed here are 22 T cell receptor beta chains from one sample, sequenced in a study of T cells and Merkel cell carcinoma outcomes. Only in-frame clones appear in the TCRdb table, and some are missing; sequencing was by immunoSEQ multiplex PCR. The sample consists of about 19,000 clones, over 75% of them appearing once. Material for sequencing was tumor tissue from Merkel cell carcinoma. The receptors originated from a human donor with Merkel cell carcinoma.

By its share, this clone is medium-sized. This chain uses TRBV5-6 with TRBJ1-4; D may be TRBD1 (6 bases). CDR3 length: 13 amino acids. The V end lost 2 bases, the J end lost 8 bases, and 10 bases lay between the germline ends. CDR1 SGHDT and CDR2 YYEEEE come from the germline V gene. Here the CDR3 reads CASSFRDMEKLFF. The CDR3 DNA reads TGTGCCAGCAGCTTCCGGGACATGGAAAAACTGTTTTTT.

V is TRBV30 and J is TRBJ1-1; 10 bases agree with TRBD1. V lost 5 bases, J lost 10 bases, and 4 bases stayed unmatched. CDR3 length equals 11 residues. CDR1 and CDR2 (germline): GTSNPN, SVGIG (reference sequence). The CDR3 is CAWARDRGAFF. CDR3 DNA: TGTGCCTGGGCCCGGGACAGGGGAGCTTTCTTT.

This chain joins TRBV5-1 and TRBJ1-3; unclear D gene. This CDR3 has 15 residues. Germline values: CDR1 SGHRS, CDR2 YFSETQ. The germline V and J ends were trimmed by 4 bases and 0 bases, with 11 bases remaining between them. Here the CDR3 DNA reads TGCGCCAGCAGCCCGGACGGCTTCTCTGGAAACACCATATATTTT. Protein: CASSPDGFSGNTIYF.

The chain employs TRBV7-9 and TRBJ2-4, with D tentatively TRBD1 (6 bases). CDR3 size: 14 residues. The germline CDR1 and CDR2 sequences are SEHNR and FQNEAQ (reference sequence). The V and J ends lost 5 bases and 6 bases respectively, with 14 bases between them. CDR3 protein: CASSPQGFPNIQYF. The DNA for the CDR3 is TGTGCCAGCAGCCCTCAGGGGTTCCCAAACATTCAGTACTTC.

The chain links TRBV20-1 to TRBJ2-1; D is undetermined. The CDR3 is 11 amino acids. Trimming took off 5 bases at V and 2 bases at J, with 4 bases between the two ends. CDR1 is DFQATT and CDR2 is SNEGSKA in the germline V gene (reference sequence). For the CDR3, the DNA is TGCAGTGCTCTCCCCTACAATGAGCAGTTCTTC. Residues: CSALPYNEQFF.

The chain carries TRBV6-6 and TRBJ1-3; 7 nucleotides align to TRBD1. Looked up from germline, CDR1 is MNHNY and CDR2 is SVGAGI (reference sequence). V gave up 6 bases and J gave up 4 bases; unmatched junction bases: 9. The CDR3 is made up of 15 amino acids. CDR3 amino acids: CASRSGQESGNTIYF. Here the CDR3 DNA reads TGTGCCAGCAGGTCCGGACAGGAGTCCGGAAACACCATATATTTT.

The rearrangement links TRBV11-2 to TRBJ2-3, with no clear D. The CDR3 spans 10 residues. Per the germline V gene, CDR1 is SGHAT and CDR2 is FQNNGV. V lost 3 bases, J lost 10 bases, and 5 bases lay in between. The CDR3 reads CASSFSPQYF. The CDR3 region has the DNA TGTGCCAGCAGCTTCTCTCCGCAGTATTTT.

V and J are TRBV18 and TRBJ1-5; possibly TRBD1 for D (5 bases). V was cut by 6 bases and J by 2 bases, with 11 bases left in between. CDR3 length: 14 residues. Germline V gene data show CDR1 as KGHSH and CDR2 as LQKENI. The CDR3, as DNA: TGTGCCAGCTCCGGGGGAGGGGGCAATCAGCCCCAGCATTTT. It yields the protein CASSGGGGNQPQHF.

V gene TRBV13 combines with J gene TRBJ1-2; no clear D. Trimming took off 2 bases at V and 4 bases at J, with 11 bases between the two ends. This CDR3 is built from 14 residues. CDR1 and CDR2 (germline): PRHDT, FYEKMQ (reference sequence). The CDR3 DNA sequence: TGTGCCAGCAGCTTATCCCGATTTGGCTATGGCTACACCTTC. Residues: CASSLSRFGYGYTF.

This sequence joins TRBV28 and TRBJ1-1, with D hard to call. The V end lost 5 bases, the J end lost 8 bases, and 12 bases lay between the germline ends. Germline assignment: CDR1 MDHEN and CDR2 SYDVKM. This CDR3 is built from 12 residues. The CDR3, as DNA: TGTGCCAGCAGTAACTCCTTGTCAGAAGCTTTCTTT. Amino acids: CASSNSLSEAFF.

The V call is TRBV21-1, the J call TRBJ2-7; TRBD2 is taken as the D call from the table, unchecked against the DNA. TRBV21-1 is a recognized pseudogene. CDR3 length equals 14 residues. CDR3 sequence: CASSIELASYEQYF. The DNA of the CDR3 is TGTGCCAGCAGCATAGAACTCGCATCCTACGAGCAGTACTTC.

The V gene is TRBV9, the J gene TRBJ1-2, with a possible D match to TRBD1 (5 bases). Deletions cut 0 bases from V and 4 bases from J, with 10 bases between. The CDR3 runs 14 residues. Germline values: CDR1 SGDLS, CDR2 YYNGEE. The CDR3: CASSVGDAFYGYTF. CDR3 sequence (DNA): TGTGCCAGCAGCGTAGGGGACGCATTCTATGGCTACACCTTC. Based on the CDR3 plus reference TRBV9 and TRBJ1-2, the full variable domain is DSGVTQTPKHLITATGQRVTLRCSPRSGDLSVYWYQQSLDQGLQFLIQYYNGEERAKGNILERFSAQQFPDLHSELNLSSLELGDSALYFCASSVGDAFYGYTFGSGTRLTVV.

The chain couples TRBV18 to TRBJ1-1; D may be TRBD1 (5 bases). CDR3 size: 13 residues. Trimming shortened V by 3 bases and J by 0 bases, and 5 bases separated the two germline ends. Germline assignment: CDR1 KGHSH and CDR2 LQKENI. In nucleotides, the CDR3 is TGTGCCAGCTCACCGGGGCTGAACACTGAAGCTTTCTTT. It specifies CASSPGLNTEAFF.

The rearrangement uses TRBV5-4 and TRBJ1-2; tentatively, D is TRBD1 (5 bases). This CDR3 is built from 13 residues. Germline-derived CDR1 and CDR2 are SGHNT and YYREEE (reference sequence). Trimming removed 3 bases from V and 5 bases from J, with 11 bases in between. The CDR3 reads CASSSGTAYGYTF. The CDR3 bases are TGTGCCAGCAGCTCCGGGACCGCTTATGGCTACACCTTC. Together with reference TRBV5-4 and TRBJ1-2, the CDR3 gives the full variable domain: ETGVTQSPTHLIKTRGQQVTLRCSSQSGHNTVSWYQQALGQGPQFIFQYYREEENGRGNFPPRFSGLQFPNYSSELNVNALELDDSALYLCASSSGTAYGYTFGSGTRLTVV.

The rearrangement joins TRBV5-1 to TRBJ1-3, with a tentative D call TRBD1 (6 bases). The V and J ends lost 4 bases and 0 bases respectively, with 11 bases between them. The germline CDR1 and CDR2 sequences are SGHRS and YFSETQ. This CDR3 has 15 residues. The CDR3 DNA sequence: TGCGCCAGCAGCGTCCCAGGGGACTCTGGAAACACCATATATTTT. It specifies CASSVPGDSGNTIYF.

The rearrangement joins TRBV6-5 to TRBJ1-1; 10 bases fit TRBD1. Unmatched junction bases numbered 5, after V lost 0 bases and J lost 7 bases. CDR1 is MNHEY and CDR2 is SVGAGI in the germline V gene. CDR3 length: 15 amino acids. The CDR3 protein is CASSYSRGQGNEAFF. As DNA, the CDR3 is TGTGCCAGCAGTTACTCGAGGGGACAGGGGAATGAAGCTTTCTTT.

The chain carries TRBV4-1 and TRBJ1-4; D remains ambiguous. Germline CDR1 is MGHRA and CDR2 is YSYEKL. The ends were cut back, 2 bases at V and 12 bases at J, with 16 bases in the middle. CDR3 length equals 14 residues. CDR3 DNA sequence: TGCGCCAGCAGCCAACCCTGGGCTGGCGAAGAACTGTTTTTT. Its protein is CASSQPWAGEELFF.

A few counts support this clone. V and J are TRBV7-9 and TRBJ2-2; perhaps TRBD2 as D (6 bases). The germline V gene has CDR1 SEHNR and CDR2 FQNEAQ (reference sequence). V was trimmed by 3 bases and J by 2 bases, leaving 7 bases between them. This CDR3 region has 14 residues. The CDR3 is CASSFGLNTGELFF. Written as DNA, the CDR3 is TGTGCCAGCAGCTTCGGACTAAACACCGGGGAGCTGTTTTTT. Using reference TRBV7-9 and TRBJ2-2 for the parts outside the CDR3, the full variable domain is DTGVSQNPRHKITKRGQNVTFRCDPISEHNRLYWYRQTLGQGPEFLTYFQNEAQLEKSRLLSDRFSAERPKGSFSTLEIQRTEQGDSAMYLCASSFGLNTGELFFGEGSRLTVL.

This clone was seen just once. The chain combines TRBV18 with TRBJ2-7; 11 positions agree with TRBD1. V shed 3 bases and J 2 bases; nucleotides not matched to a gene: 9. Germline CDR1 and CDR2: KGHSH and LQKENI. The CDR3 has 17 residues. The CDR3 bases are TGTGCCAGCTCACCCCCAATGGACAGGGGGCCCACCTACGAGCAGTACTTC. It translates to CASSPPMDRGPTYEQYF.

The genes are TRBV13 and TRBJ2-2, with TRBD2 as a possible D gene (6 bases). Germline CDR1 reads PRHDT; CDR2 reads FYEKMQ (reference sequence). V gave up 1 base and J gave up 4 bases, with 10 bases separating them. The CDR3 spans 15 residues. The CDR3 here is CASSLDGGSTGELFF. DNA for the CDR3: TGTGCCAGCAGCTTAGACGGGGGTTCCACCGGGGAGCTGTTTTTT.

The rearrangement links TRBV5-1 to TRBJ2-5; the D gene could be TRBD1 or TRBD2 (5 bases each). Trimming pared 4 bases from V and 1 base from J, leaving 11 bases between. The CDR3 extends over 14 amino acids. The germline V gene has CDR1 SGHRS and CDR2 YFSETQ. CDR3 loop: CASSGGTLQETQYF. The CDR3 DNA is TGCGCCAGCAGCGGGGGTACACTCCAAGAGACCCAGTACTTC.

This chain uses TRBV9 with TRBJ1-1; 8 positions match TRBD1. Germline V gene data show CDR1 as SGDLS and CDR2 as YYNGEE. This CDR3 is 16 amino acids long. Trimming took 4 bases from V and 4 from J; bases not matched to a gene: 12. The CDR3 DNA reads as TGTGCCAGCAGCAGGGGGGGGACAGGAGTGGGCACTGAAGCTTTCTTT. The encoded protein is CASSRGGTGVGTEAFF.